The 11 T cell receptor beta chains given below trace back to one sample, sequenced in a study of prognosis after radiotherapy for stage I lung cancer. The study amplified the TCR beta CDR3 region from genomic DNA. This amplification was carried out by two rounds of multiplex PCR. It was primers specific to each TRBV and TRBJ gene that first-round PCR used. TCRdb re-called the multiplex PCR reads through MiXCR, storing one row per CDR3 protein. The data contain roughly 32,000 distinct CDR3 sequences, approximately 46% of them seen just once; the ten biggest clones take up 15%. Sample: PBMCs, taken before or after stereotactic body radiation therapy (not recorded which). These receptors all come from a donor of 50 years or more with non-small cell lung cancer.

Points on this clonotype: It may be a read error: a sequence one base away is much more abundant. This chain links TRBV19 with TRBJ2-3; D possibly corresponds to TRBD2 (5 bases). Trimming left V 3 bases short and J 3 bases short, with 7 bases between. Germline V lookup: CDR1 LNHDA, CDR2 SQIVND (reference sequence). There are 13 residues in the CDR3. The DNA of the CDR3 is TGTGCCAGTAGTATGTGGAGGACAGATACGCAGTATTTT. Its translation is CASSMWRTDTQYF.

This clonotype is medium-sized in the sample. The chain uses TRBV6-1 and TRBJ2-3; the match to TRBD2 covers 12 bases. There are 16 residues in the CDR3. Germline-derived CDR1 and CDR2 are MNHNS and SASEGT. V gave up 2 bases and J gave up 4 bases; unmatched junction bases: 4. This chain's CDR3 is CASSESLAGGSDTQYF. CDR3 in DNA: TGTGCCAGCAGTGAAAGTCTAGCGGGAGGGTCAGATACGCAGTATTTT.

The V and J genes are TRBV6-2 or TRBV6-3 and TRBJ2-7; D might be TRBD1 or TRBD2, each matching 5 bases. The CDR3 length is 11 residues. V gave up 4 bases and J gave up 9 bases, with 10 bases separating them. CDR1 is MNHEY and CDR2 is SVGEGT in the germline V gene. CDR3 sequence: CASSWGPVQYF. The CDR3 nucleotides read TGTGCCAGCAGTTGGGGACCCGTGCAGTACTTC.

This clonotype was recorded many times. The genes are TRBV24-1 and TRBJ2-2; no definite D call. This CDR3 is built from 18 residues. Germline CDR1 is KGHDR and CDR2 is SFDVKD. The ends were cut back, 2 bases at V and 1 base at J, with 16 bases in the middle. DNA for the CDR3: TGTGCCACCAGTGATTATCTCGACAAACCTGAGAACACCGGGGAGCTGTTTTTT. This translates into CATSDYLDKPENTGELFF.

This clonotype appeared many times. The chain recombines TRBV3-1 with TRBJ2-5, with D possibly TRBD2 on 6 matching bases. Per the germline V gene, CDR1 is LGHDT and CDR2 is YNNKEL (reference sequence). Trimming cost V 4 bases and J 3 bases, with 12 bases left between them. This CDR3 contains 14 residues. The CDR3 region has the DNA TGTGCCAGCAGCCCCCTCACGGGGGAAGAGACCCAGTACTTC. As protein: CASSPLTGEETQYF.

The rearrangement joins TRBV20-1 to TRBJ1-6, with TRBD1 as a possible D gene (5 bases). The CDR3 runs to 14 residues. Trimming stripped 3 bases from V and 7 bases from J, with 13 bases between. Germline CDR1 is DFQATT and CDR2 is SNEGSKA (reference sequence). CDR3 protein: CSARVAGANSPLHF. In DNA form, the CDR3 reads TGCAGTGCTAGGGTGGCCGGGGCCAATTCACCCCTCCACTTT.

This clonotype came up many times. The chain recombines TRBV27 with TRBJ1-4, with TRBD1 matching over 11 bases. Germline trimming cut 3 bases from V and 8 bases from J; bases unmatched to any gene: 8. Germline V lookup: CDR1 MNHEY, CDR2 SMNVEV (reference sequence). CDR3 length equals 16 residues. In DNA, the CDR3 is TGTGCCAGCAGTTTTGGACAGGGGGCGCTTGGGGAAAAACTGTTTTTT. Amino acid sequence: CASSFGQGALGEKLFF.

This clonotype was seen at least ten times. The V call is TRBV11-2, the J call TRBJ2-5; TRBD2 might be the D (5 bases). Germline CDR1 reads SGHAT; CDR2 reads FQNNGV. Trimming left V 0 bases short and J 4 bases short, with 12 bases between. CDR3 size: 15 residues. In nucleotides, the CDR3 is TGTGCCAGCAGCTTAGAGCTTGGAGGAGGAGAGACCCAGTACTTC. Translating gives CASSLELGGGETQYF.

As for this clonotype: This could be a read error, since a much larger clone is one nucleotide away. The chain carries TRBV19 and TRBJ2-5, with TRBD2 identical over 8 bases. J was trimmed by 3 bases and V by 8 bases; bases with no gene match: 11. This CDR3 comprises 15 residues. Germline CDR1 and CDR2: LNHDA and SQIVND (reference sequence). In nucleotides, the CDR3 is TGTGCCAGTTCCGAGAATAGCGGGGTTGAAGAGACCCAGTACTTC. This encodes CASSENSGVEETQYF.

This clonotype has ten or more counts. The chain recombines TRBV18 with TRBJ2-7; no reliable D call. The CDR3 has 12 amino acids. Germline-derived CDR1 and CDR2 are KGHSH and LQKENI. V was trimmed by 6 bases and J by 4 bases, leaving 10 bases between them. CDR3 coding DNA: TGTGCCAGCTCGTCAACAGAATACGAGCAGTACTTC. It translates to CASSSTEYEQYF.

This clonotype appeared many times. The chain uses TRBV11-3 and TRBJ2-7, with 9 nucleotides matching TRBD2. The junction had 8 bases not matched to a gene; V was cut back by 5 bases and J by 3 bases. The V gene's germline CDR1 is SGHNT and CDR2 YENEEA. This CDR3 comprises 15 residues. The CDR3 bases are TGTGCCAGCAGCGGCGCCGGGACTAGCTACTACGAGCAGTACTTC. This sequence encodes CASSGAGTSYYEQYF.